The 13 T cell receptor beta chains reported below all come from one sample, sequenced in a study of CD8+ T cells in alopecia areata. Extracted RNA was reverse transcribed into cDNA, the sequencing template. Method: immunoSEQ multiplex PCR; TCRdb's copy keeps in-frame clones and lacks some. The repertoire consists of more than 200,000 clones, with about 68% occurring once and the leading ten covering around 1.2%. The material was CD4+ T cells sorted from blood, obtained at week 0. The receptors stem from a human donor with alopecia areata.

The rearrangement joins TRBV9 to TRBJ2-7, with unresolved D. V was clipped by 0 bases and J by 6 bases, with 10 bases between them. CDR3 length: 13 residues. Germline V gene sequence: CDR1 SGDLS, CDR2 YYNGEE. The CDR3 DNA reads as TGTGCCAGCAGCGTAGACGGGTGGGGCGAGCAGTACTTC. Translation gives CASSVDGWGEQYF.

The chain couples TRBV9 to TRBJ2-5; 7 positions agree with TRBD2. Germline loops: CDR1 SGDLS, CDR2 YYNGEE. V was pared by 4 bases and J by 5 bases, with 11 bases of the junction left unmatched. This CDR3 is built from 15 residues. In DNA form, the CDR3 reads TGTGCCAGCAGCCCGAGCGGGGCCCAGTTTGAGACCCAGTACTTC. Protein product: CASSPSGAQFETQYF.

This clone showed up many times. This chain links TRBV2 with TRBJ2-7; TRBD2 matches 9 bases. This CDR3 contains 14 residues. Germline CDR1 SNHLY, CDR2 FYNNEI. Trimming at V came to 8 bases and at J to 5 bases, leaving 10 bases not matched to a gene. CDR3 amino acids: CASEPERGAHEQYF. In DNA, the CDR3 is TGTGCCAGCGAACCGGAGCGGGGGGCCCACGAGCAGTACTTC.

Remarks on this clone: In the same sample, other DNA sequences code for this CDR3. The V call is TRBV29-1, the J call TRBJ2-7; D uncertain. V was trimmed by 4 bases and J by 2 bases, leaving 6 bases between them. This CDR3 region has 11 residues. Germline V lookup: CDR1 SQVTM, CDR2 ANQGSEA. CDR3 protein: CSVGAAYEQYF. The CDR3 nucleotides are TGCAGCGTTGGCGCCGCCTACGAGCAGTACTTC.

This clone was recorded once. The chain links TRBV30 to TRBJ1-5, with a weak D call TRBD1 (6 bases). CDR3 size: 15 residues. In germline, CDR1 is GTSNPN, CDR2 SVGIG (reference sequence). Trimming left V 0 bases short and J 6 bases short, with 15 bases between. The chain's CDR3 is CAWSVAGWGAQPQHF. CDR3 coding DNA: TGTGCCTGGAGTGTTGCGGGCTGGGGGGCTCAGCCCCAGCATTTT.

The chain couples TRBV19 to TRBJ1-1; the D is unclear. The CDR3 has 12 amino acids. CDR1 is LNHDA, CDR2 SQIVND, per germline (reference sequence). The V end was cut by 9 bases, the J end by 4 bases, with 12 bases between. The CDR3 nucleotides read TGTGCCAGCCTGTGGGGTGGCACTGAAGCTTTCTTT. Translation gives CASLWGGTEAFF.

The CDR3 DNA is TGCAGCGTTGCTCTTGATGTGTACACCGGGGAGCTGTTTTTT. Its translation is CSVALDVYTGELFF. V and J are TRBV29-1 and TRBJ2-2; D unresolved. Trimming left V 4 bases short and J 3 bases short, with 12 bases between. Germline V gives CDR1 SQVTM, CDR2 ANQGSEA. The CDR3 consists of 14 residues.

The V and J genes are TRBV7-8 and TRBJ2-1, with TRBD2 as a possible D gene (7 bases). This CDR3 is 13 amino acids long. Germline V CDR1 and CDR2: SGHVS, FQNEAQ. Trimming removed 5 bases from V and 8 bases from J, with 13 bases in between. Written as DNA, the CDR3 is TGTGCCAGCAGCCCTACGGGGGGCCATGAGCAGTTCTTC. It codes for CASSPTGGHEQFF.

This clone appeared once. The CDR3 is CASSLDSYSGANVLTF. The CDR3 nucleotides are TGTGCCAGCAGCCTGGACAGTTACTCTGGGGCCAACGTCCTGACTTTC. The J gene is TRBJ2-6, the V gene TRBV5-4; the D gene is possibly TRBD1 (6 bases). Germline V gene sequence: CDR1 SGHNT, CDR2 YYREEE (reference sequence). The CDR3 covers 16 residues. V dropped 4 bases and J dropped 0 bases, with 11 bases sitting between them.

The chain couples TRBV29-1 to TRBJ2-3; possibly TRBD1 for D (6 bases). The CDR3 has 12 residues. Germline-derived CDR1 and CDR2 are SQVTM and ANQGSEA. The V end lost 5 bases, the J end lost 5 bases, and 11 bases lay between the germline ends. The CDR3 DNA reads as TGCAGCGTTACACAGGGTGGAGATACGCAGTATTTT. Translation gives CSVTQGGDTQYF.

This clone was observed a few times. The CDR3 coding sequence is TGCGCCAGCAGCGACTGGACTAGCGGTGAGACCCAGTACTTC. It yields the protein CASSDWTSGETQYF. V usage is TRBV5-1 and J usage is TRBJ2-5; 10 bases agree with TRBD2. Germline CDR1 SGHRS, CDR2 YFSETQ. This CDR3 has 14 amino acids. J gave up 5 bases and V 4 bases, and 5 bases lay outside the gene matches.

This sequence joins TRBV29-1 and TRBJ1-3, with unresolved D. The V gene lost 5 bases and the J gene lost 0 bases, with 5 bases spanning the gap. This CDR3 region has 12 residues. Germline CDR1 is SQVTM and CDR2 is ANQGSEA. The chain's CDR3 is CSVHISGNTIYF. CDR3 nucleotides: TGCAGCGTTCACATCTCTGGAAACACCATATATTTT.

This chain joins TRBV15 and TRBJ1-2; possible D gene TRBD1, 5 bases. CDR3 length: 13 residues. Germline values: CDR1 LNHNV, CDR2 YYDKDF (reference sequence). Trimming took off 8 bases at V and 8 bases at J, with 18 bases between the two ends. CDR3 coding DNA: TGTGCCACCGGCCCAGGGAAGGGTATAGGCTACACCTTC. Protein: CATGPGKGIGYTF.